Listed below are T cell receptor beta chains from one sample, sequenced in a study of breast tumors, draining lymph nodes, adjacent tissues. TCRdb re-called the multiplex PCR reads through MiXCR, storing one row per CDR3 protein. The sample holds about 230,000 distinct CDR3 sequences, about 30% seen once. The sequencing sample was made of axillary lymph node tissue. These receptors were obtained from a female donor with breast cancer. Some clones in this sample may be carry-over from other donors' samples. The CDR3 runs from the conserved cysteine through the conserved F or W. D genes are given only for firm matches. Part of the rows lack a size; the others show once, few, many or a class for expanded clones.

abundance: many
v_gene: TRBV12-3/TRBV12-4
j_gene: TRBJ2-3
d_gene: NA
CDR3nt: TGTGCCAGCCGCTACATCGAGGATACGCAGTATTTT
CDR3aa: CASRYIEDTQYF

abundance: many
v_gene: TRBV14
j_gene: TRBJ2-7
d_gene: TRBD2
CDR3nt: TGTGCCAGCAGCCAAGCACCCCAGGTAGCGGGAGCGTACGAGCAGTACTTC
CDR3aa: CASSQAPQVAGAYEQYF

abundance: NA
v_gene: TRBV6-2/TRBV6-3
j_gene: TRBJ2-1
d_gene: NA
CDR3nt: TGTGCCAGCACACCTACTAGGGATCGCAATGAGCAGTTCTTC
CDR3aa: CASTPTRDRNEQFF

abundance: many
v_gene: TRBV6-5
j_gene: TRBJ2-7
d_gene: TRBD2
CDR3nt: TGTGCCAGCACCCCAGGAGGGAGGGCCTACGAGCAGTACTTC
CDR3aa: CASTPGGRAYEQYF

abundance: few
v_gene: TRBV24-1
j_gene: TRBJ1-5
d_gene: TRBD1
CDR3nt: TGTGCTCCAGACAGGGCGCCAAATCAGCCCCAGCATTTT
CDR3aa: CAPDRAPNQPQHF

abundance: many
v_gene: TRBV24-1
j_gene: TRBJ1-5
d_gene: NA
CDR3nt: TGTGCCACCAGTGATTCGACAGGAGTAAATCAGCCCCAGCATTTT
CDR3aa: CATSDSTGVNQPQHF

abundance: many
v_gene: TRBV19
j_gene: TRBJ2-1
d_gene: TRBD1
CDR3nt: TGTGCCAGTAAGTCGGGCAGGGGGACCTACAATGAGCAGTTCTTC
CDR3aa: CASKSGRGTYNEQFF

abundance: few
v_gene: TRBV6-1
j_gene: TRBJ2-4
d_gene: NA
CDR3nt: TGTGCCAGCAGTTTCTCCCCGGGGGAGGGGGCAAAGAACATTCAGTACTTC
CDR3aa: CASSFSPGEGAKNIQYF

abundance: many
v_gene: TRBV6-5
j_gene: TRBJ1-2
d_gene: NA
CDR3nt: TGTGCCAGCAGTCACGGGGGGATTGCTAACTATGGCTACACCTTC
CDR3aa: CASSHGGIANYGYTF

abundance: many
v_gene: TRBV5-1
j_gene: TRBJ2-1
d_gene: NA
CDR3nt: TGCGCCAGCAGGGGGCAGGGCTACAATGAGCAGTTCTTC
CDR3aa: CASRGQGYNEQFF

abundance: many
v_gene: TRBV11-3
j_gene: TRBJ2-2
d_gene: NA
CDR3nt: TGTGCCAGCAGCTTTACCTCGAACACCGGGGAGCTGTTTTTT
CDR3aa: CASSFTSNTGELFF

abundance: many
v_gene: TRBV12-5
j_gene: TRBJ1-6
d_gene: NA
CDR3nt: TGTGCTAGTGGTGCAGGGCGGCGGTCACAATATAATTCACCCCTCCACTTT
CDR3aa: CASGAGRRSQYNSPLHF

abundance: NA
v_gene: TRBV20-1
j_gene: TRBJ2-5
d_gene: TRBD2
CDR3nt: TGCAGTGCTAGACGCCATAGGGGAGGGGAGACCCAGTACTTC
CDR3aa: CSARRHRGGETQYF

abundance: many
v_gene: TRBV4-2
j_gene: TRBJ2-3
d_gene: NA
CDR3nt: TGTGCCAGCAGCCAAGCGGCGACTAGCACAGATACGCAGTATTTT
CDR3aa: CASSQAATSTDTQYF

abundance: many
v_gene: TRBV5-1
j_gene: TRBJ2-7
d_gene: NA
CDR3nt: TGCGCCAGCAGCTTGGCCCCGGGACTGCAAGGCTACGAGCAGTACTTC
CDR3aa: CASSLAPGLQGYEQYF

abundance: NA
v_gene: TRBV6-6
j_gene: TRBJ1-5
d_gene: TRBD1
CDR3nt: TGTGCCAGCAGTCCACAGGGGGGCCAGCCCCAGCATTTT
CDR3aa: CASSPQGGQPQHF

abundance: many
v_gene: TRBV13
j_gene: TRBJ1-6
d_gene: TRBD1
CDR3nt: TGTGCCAGCAGCTCGCCCTCCCAGGGGGCGAATTCACCCCTCCACTTT
CDR3aa: CASSSPSQGANSPLHF

abundance: many
v_gene: TRBV12-3/TRBV12-4
j_gene: TRBJ2-1
d_gene: TRBD1
CDR3nt: TGTGCCAGCAGCACACGGACAGGCCCCTCCTACAATGAGCAGTTCTTC
CDR3aa: CASSTRTGPSYNEQFF

abundance: many
v_gene: TRBV7-2
j_gene: TRBJ1-2
d_gene: TRBD1
CDR3nt: TGTGCCAGCAGCTTAGAAGGACAGGGACCATATGGCTACCCCTTC
CDR3aa: CASSLEGQGPYGYPF

abundance: once
v_gene: TRBV3-1
j_gene: TRBJ1-1
d_gene: TRBD1
CDR3nt: TGTGCCAGCAGCCAAGGGACAGGGGTCGGTGGGAACACTGAAGCTTTCTTT
CDR3aa: CASSQGTGVGGNTEAFF

abundance: many
v_gene: TRBV11-2
j_gene: TRBJ2-5
d_gene: TRBD1
CDR3nt: TGTGCCAGCAGCCCACTCACAGGGGTAGAGACCCAGTACTTC
CDR3aa: CASSPLTGVETQYF

abundance: many
v_gene: TRBV20-1
j_gene: TRBJ2-3
d_gene: NA
CDR3nt: TGCAGTGCTAGAGACAGGGGTTGGGGGACAGATACGCAGTATTTT
CDR3aa: CSARDRGWGTDTQYF

abundance: few
v_gene: TRBV9
j_gene: TRBJ1-1
d_gene: NA
CDR3nt: TGTGCCAGCAGCCCCTACCTTATGAACACTGAAGCTTTCTTT
CDR3aa: CASSPYLMNTEAFF

abundance: many
v_gene: TRBV9
j_gene: TRBJ1-2
d_gene: NA
CDR3nt: TGTGCCAGCAGCGGTGCAGGACTCGATGGCTACACCTTC
CDR3aa: CASSGAGLDGYTF

abundance: NA
v_gene: TRBV20-1
j_gene: TRBJ1-1
d_gene: NA
CDR3nt: TGCAGTGCTAGAGAATCGGGGGGTGGTACTGAAGCTTTCTTT
CDR3aa: CSARESGGGTEAFF